The present entry profiles one T cell receptor beta chain with its context. This sample is drawn from a study of blood T cell repertoires in COVID-19. Turning to the study itself: Samples of COVID-19 (acute and convalescent) were obtained from the United States, Italy and Spain.

Germline assignment: CDR1 MNHEY and CDR2 SVGEGT. Trimming removed 2 bases from V and 7 bases from J, with 9 bases in between. There are 13 residues in the CDR3. Libraries were prepared by immunoSEQ multiplex PCR; TCRdb keeps only in-frame clonotypes and omits some of them. The sample shows about 230,000 clones, approximately 89% of them seen only once. Clinical history as reported by participants underpinned cohort assignment. This chain uses TRBV6-2 or TRBV6-3 with TRBJ1-5, with D unresolved. Sequenced material: PBMCs or T cells enriched from blood (not recorded which). The TCR was taken from a woman aged 40 to 55 with acute COVID-19. The CDR3 sequence: CASSYNREQPQHF. The CDR3 DNA follows: TGTGCCAGCAGTTACAACCGTGAGCAGCCCCAGCATTTT.